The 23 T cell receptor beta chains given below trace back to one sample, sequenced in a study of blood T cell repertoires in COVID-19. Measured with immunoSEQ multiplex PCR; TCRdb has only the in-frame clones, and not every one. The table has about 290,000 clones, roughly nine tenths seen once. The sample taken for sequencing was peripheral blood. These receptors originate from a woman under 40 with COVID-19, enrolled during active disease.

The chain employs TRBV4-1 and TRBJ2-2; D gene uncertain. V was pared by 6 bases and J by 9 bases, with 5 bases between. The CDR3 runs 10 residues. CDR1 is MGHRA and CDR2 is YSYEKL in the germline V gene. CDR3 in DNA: TGCGCCAGCAGGGGCCGGGAGCTGTTTTTT. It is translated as CASRGRELFF.

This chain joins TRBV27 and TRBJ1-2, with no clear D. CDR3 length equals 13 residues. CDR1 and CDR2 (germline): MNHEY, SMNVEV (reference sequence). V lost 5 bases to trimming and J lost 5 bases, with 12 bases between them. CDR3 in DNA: TGTGCCAGCAGTCAACGCGGGCTATATGGCTACACCTTC. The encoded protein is CASSQRGLYGYTF.

The CDR3 reads CASSARTGTNEKLFF. The DNA for the CDR3 is TGTGCCAGCAGCGCCCGGACAGGCACTAATGAAAAACTGTTTTTT. The chain combines TRBV9 with TRBJ1-4, with 7 positions matching TRBD1. The CDR3 runs to 15 residues. Germline assignment: CDR1 SGDLS and CDR2 YYNGEE. J was trimmed by 2 bases and V by 3 bases; bases with no gene match: 4.

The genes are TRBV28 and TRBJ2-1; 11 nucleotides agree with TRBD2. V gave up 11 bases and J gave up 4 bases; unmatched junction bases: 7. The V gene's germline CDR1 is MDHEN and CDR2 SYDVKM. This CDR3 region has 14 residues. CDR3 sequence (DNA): TGTGCCCGACAAACTAGCGGGGGATACAATGAGCAGTTCTTC. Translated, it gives CARQTSGGYNEQFF.

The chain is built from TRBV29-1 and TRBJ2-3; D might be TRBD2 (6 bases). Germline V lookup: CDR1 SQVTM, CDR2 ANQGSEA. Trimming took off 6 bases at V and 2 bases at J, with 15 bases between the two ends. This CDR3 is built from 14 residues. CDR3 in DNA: TGCAGCGTCGCGGGACTCATTTTCACAGATACGCAGTATTTT. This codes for CSVAGLIFTDTQYF.

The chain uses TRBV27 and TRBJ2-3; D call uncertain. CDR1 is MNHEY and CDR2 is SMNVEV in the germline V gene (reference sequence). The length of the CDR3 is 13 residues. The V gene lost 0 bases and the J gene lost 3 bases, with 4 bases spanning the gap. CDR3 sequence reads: CASSLSATDTQYF. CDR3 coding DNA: TGTGCCAGCAGTTTATCGGCAACAGATACGCAGTATTTT.

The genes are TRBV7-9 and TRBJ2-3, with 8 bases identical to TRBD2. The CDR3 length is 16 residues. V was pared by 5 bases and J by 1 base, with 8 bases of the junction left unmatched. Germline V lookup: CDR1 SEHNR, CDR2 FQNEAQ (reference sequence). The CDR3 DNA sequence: TGTGCCAGCAGCCCAGGTCCCGGGGGGGGCACAGATACGCAGTATTTT. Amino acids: CASSPGPGGGTDTQYF.

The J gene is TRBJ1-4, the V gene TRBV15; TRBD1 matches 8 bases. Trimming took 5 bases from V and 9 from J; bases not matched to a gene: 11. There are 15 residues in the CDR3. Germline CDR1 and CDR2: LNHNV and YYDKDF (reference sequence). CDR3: CATSVPGQGLKKLFF. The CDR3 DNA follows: TGTGCCACCAGCGTACCTGGACAGGGTTTGAAAAAACTGTTTTTT.

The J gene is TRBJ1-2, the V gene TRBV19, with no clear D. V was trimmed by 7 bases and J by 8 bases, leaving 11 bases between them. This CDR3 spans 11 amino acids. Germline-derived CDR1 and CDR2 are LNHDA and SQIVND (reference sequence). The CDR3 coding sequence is TGTGCCAGTATGAACCCGCGAGGCTACACCTTC. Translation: CASMNPRGYTF.

The CDR3 region has the DNA TGTGCCAGCAGCGCTATGGGGGCGGGGGAGACCTACGAGCAGTACTTC. It specifies CASSAMGAGETYEQYF. This chain joins TRBV7-6 and TRBJ2-7; maybe TRBD2 (7 bases). Germline V gene lookup returns CDR1 SGHVS and CDR2 FNYEAQ. Deletions cut 5 bases from V and 2 bases from J, with 19 bases between. The CDR3 is 16 residues long.

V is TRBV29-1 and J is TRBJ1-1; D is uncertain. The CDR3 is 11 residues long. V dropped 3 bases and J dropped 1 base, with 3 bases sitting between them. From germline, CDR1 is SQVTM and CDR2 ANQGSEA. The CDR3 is CSVERNTEAFF. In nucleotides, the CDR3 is TGCAGCGTTGAGAGGAACACTGAAGCTTTCTTT.

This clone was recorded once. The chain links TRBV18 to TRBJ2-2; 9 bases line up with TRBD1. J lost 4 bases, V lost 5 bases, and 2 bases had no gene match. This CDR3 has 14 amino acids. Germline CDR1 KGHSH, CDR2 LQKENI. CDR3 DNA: TGTGCCAGCTCAGGGACAGGGACCACCGGGGAGCTGTTTTTT. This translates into CASSGTGTTGELFF.

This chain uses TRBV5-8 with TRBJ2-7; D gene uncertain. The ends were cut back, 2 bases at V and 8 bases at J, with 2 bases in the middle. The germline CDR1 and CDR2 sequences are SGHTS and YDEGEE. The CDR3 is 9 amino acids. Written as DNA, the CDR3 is TGTGCCAGCAGCTTTAAGCAGTACTTC. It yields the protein CASSFKQYF.

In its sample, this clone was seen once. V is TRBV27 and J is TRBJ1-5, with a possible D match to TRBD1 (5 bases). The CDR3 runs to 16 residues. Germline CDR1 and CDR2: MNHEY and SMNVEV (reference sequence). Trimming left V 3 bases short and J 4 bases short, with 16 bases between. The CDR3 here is CASSLRPGGKNQPQHF. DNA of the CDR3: TGTGCCAGCAGTTTGCGGCCCGGGGGTAAAAATCAGCCCCAGCATTTT.

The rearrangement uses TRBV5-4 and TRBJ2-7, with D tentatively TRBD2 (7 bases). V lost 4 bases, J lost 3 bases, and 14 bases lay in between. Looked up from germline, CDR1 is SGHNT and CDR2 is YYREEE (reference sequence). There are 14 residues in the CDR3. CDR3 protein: CASSATGGIYEQYF. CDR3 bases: TGTGCCAGCAGCGCAACGGGGGGCATCTACGAGCAGTACTTC.

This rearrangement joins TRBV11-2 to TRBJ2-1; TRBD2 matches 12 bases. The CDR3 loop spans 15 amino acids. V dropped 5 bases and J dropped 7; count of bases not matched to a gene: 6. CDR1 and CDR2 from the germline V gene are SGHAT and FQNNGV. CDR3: CASSLLTSGGNEQFF. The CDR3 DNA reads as TGTGCCAGCAGCCTCCTAACTAGCGGGGGGAATGAGCAGTTCTTC.

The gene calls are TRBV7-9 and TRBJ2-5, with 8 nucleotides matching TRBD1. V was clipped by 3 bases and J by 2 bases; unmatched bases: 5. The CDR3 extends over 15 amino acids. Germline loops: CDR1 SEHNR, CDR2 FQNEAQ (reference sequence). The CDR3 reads CASSFPRQGQETQYF. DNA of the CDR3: TGTGCCAGCAGCTTCCCCCGACAGGGGCAAGAGACCCAGTACTTC.

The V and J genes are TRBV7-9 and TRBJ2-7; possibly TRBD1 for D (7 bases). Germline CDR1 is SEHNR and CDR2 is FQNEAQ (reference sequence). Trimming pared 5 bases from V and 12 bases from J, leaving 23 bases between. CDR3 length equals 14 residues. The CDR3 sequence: CASSQGGGPRLLYF. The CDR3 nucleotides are TGTGCCAGCAGCCAGGGGGGAGGTCCCCGCCTTTTGTACTTC.

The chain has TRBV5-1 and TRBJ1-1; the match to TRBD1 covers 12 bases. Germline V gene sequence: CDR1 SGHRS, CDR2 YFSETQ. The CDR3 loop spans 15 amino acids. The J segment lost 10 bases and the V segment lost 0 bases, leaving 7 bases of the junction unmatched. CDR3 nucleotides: TGCGCCAGCAGCTTGGATAGGGACAGGGGGCGGGCAGCTTTCTTT. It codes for CASSLDRDRGRAAFF.

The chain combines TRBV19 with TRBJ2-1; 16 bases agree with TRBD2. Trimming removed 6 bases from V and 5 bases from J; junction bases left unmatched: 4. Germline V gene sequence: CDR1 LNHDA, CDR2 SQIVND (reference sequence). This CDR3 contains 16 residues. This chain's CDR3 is CASRTGLAGGHNEQFF. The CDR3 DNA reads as TGTGCCAGTAGAACGGGACTAGCGGGGGGGCACAATGAGCAGTTCTTC. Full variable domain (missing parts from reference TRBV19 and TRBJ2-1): DGGITQSPKYLFRKEGQNVTLSCEQNLNHDAMYWYRQDPGQGLRLIYYSQIVNDFQKGDIAEGYSVSREKKESFPLTVTSAQKNPTAFYLCASRTGLAGGHNEQFFGPGTRLTVL.

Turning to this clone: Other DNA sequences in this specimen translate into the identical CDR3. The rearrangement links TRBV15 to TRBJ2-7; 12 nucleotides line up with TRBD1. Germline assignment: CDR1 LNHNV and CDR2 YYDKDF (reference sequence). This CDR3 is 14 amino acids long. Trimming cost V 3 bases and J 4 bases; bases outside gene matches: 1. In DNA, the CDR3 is TGTGCCACCAGCAGGGGACAGGGGGCATACGAGCAGTACTTC. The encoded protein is CATSRGQGAYEQYF.

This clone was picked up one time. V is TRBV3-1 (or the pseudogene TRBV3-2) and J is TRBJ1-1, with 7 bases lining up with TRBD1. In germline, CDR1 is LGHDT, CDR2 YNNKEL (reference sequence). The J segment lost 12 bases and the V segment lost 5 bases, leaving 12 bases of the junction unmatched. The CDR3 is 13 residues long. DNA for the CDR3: TGTGCCAGCAGCAACACAGGGGAGAGACGACCTTTCTTT. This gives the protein CASSNTGERRPFF.

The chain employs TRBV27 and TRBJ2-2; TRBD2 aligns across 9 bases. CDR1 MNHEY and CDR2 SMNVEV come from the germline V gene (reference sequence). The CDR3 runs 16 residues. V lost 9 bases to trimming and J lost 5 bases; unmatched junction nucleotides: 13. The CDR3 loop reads CASQLRGGMVTGELFF. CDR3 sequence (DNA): TGTGCCAGTCAACTGCGGGGGGGCATGGTAACCGGGGAGCTGTTTTTT.